These 20 T cell receptor beta chains originate from one sample sequenced in a study of blood T cell repertoires in COVID-19. TCRdb's table, derived via immunoSEQ multiplex PCR, lists solely in-frame clones and lacks some. The data contain about 410,000 clones, 89% of them singletons. Source material: PBMCs or T cells enriched from blood (not recorded which). These receptors all stem from a woman aged 25-40 years who had recovered from COVID-19.

The chain combines TRBV7-9 with TRBJ1-2; 7 bases are shared with TRBD1. Germline lookup yields CDR1 SEHNR and CDR2 FQNEAQ (reference sequence). The CDR3 runs to 15 residues. V gave up 2 bases and J gave up 3 bases; unmatched junction bases: 6. The CDR3 bases are TGTGCCAGCAGCTTAAGGACAGGTGGGGACTATGGCTACACCTTC. It is translated as CASSLRTGGDYGYTF.

The chain recombines TRBV7-6 with TRBJ2-2, with 11 positions matching TRBD2. Germline lookup yields CDR1 SGHVS and CDR2 FNYEAQ. Losses at the gene ends were 0 bases for V and 0 bases for J; bases not matched to a gene: 3. The CDR3 length is 18 residues. The CDR3 coding sequence is TGTGCCAGCAGCTTAGCACCTAGCGGGGGGTCGAACACCGGGGAGCTGTTTTTT. This translates into CASSLAPSGGSNTGELFF.

This chain links TRBV3-1 (or the pseudogene TRBV3-2) with TRBJ2-3; 11 bases agree with TRBD2. The germline CDR1 and CDR2 sequences are LGHDT and YNNKEL (reference sequence). Trimming took 4 bases from V and 3 from J; bases not matched to a gene: 6. This CDR3 has 16 amino acids. The CDR3 coding sequence is TGTGCCAGCAGCCCAGTTCGACTAGCGGGAACAGATACGCAGTATTTT. The encoded protein is CASSPVRLAGTDTQYF.

The chain combines TRBV7-2 with TRBJ2-7, with 7 positions matching TRBD2. The CDR3 has 14 amino acids. The V and J ends lost 5 bases and 9 bases, in that order; junction bases with no gene match: 13. Germline V gene sequence: CDR1 SGHTA, CDR2 FQGNSA. CDR3 sequence: CASSQGFAGDVQYF. The DNA for the CDR3 is TGTGCCAGCAGCCAAGGGTTCGCGGGAGATGTGCAGTACTTC. The variable domain in full, completed from reference TRBV7-2 and TRBJ2-7, reads GAGVSQSPSNKVTEKGKDVELRCDPISGHTALYWYRQSLGQGLEFLIYFQGNSAPDKSGLPSDRFSAERTGGSVSTLTIQRTQQEDSAVYLCASSQGFAGDVQYFGPGTRLTVT.

The rearrangement joins TRBV28 to TRBJ2-1, with 11 bases identical to TRBD1. Germline V gene data show CDR1 as MDHEN and CDR2 as SYDVKM. The CDR3 has 14 amino acids. J lost 6 bases, V lost 4 bases, and 2 bases had no gene match. CDR3 region: CASSWDRGGNEQFF. Here the CDR3 DNA reads TGTGCCAGCAGTTGGGACAGGGGGGGCAATGAGCAGTTCTTC. The whole variable domain, filled in from reference TRBV28 and TRBJ2-1, reads DVKVTQSSRYLVKRTGEKVFLECVQDMDHENMFWYRQDPGLGLRLIYFSYDVKMKEKGDIPEGYSVSREKKERFSLILESASTNQTSMYLCASSWDRGGNEQFFGPGTRLTVL.

The chain combines TRBV7-9 with TRBJ2-7; TRBD1 might be the D (6 bases). The CDR3 is 12 amino acids. V dropped 4 bases and J dropped 6 bases, with 10 bases sitting between them. Germline CDR1 and CDR2: SEHNR and FQNEAQ (reference sequence). Here the CDR3 DNA reads TGTGCCAGCAGCTCACAGGGTAGCGAGCAGTACTTC. Encoded protein: CASSSQGSEQYF.

This chain connects TRBV19 to TRBJ2-1, with 13 bases fitting TRBD2. The length of the CDR3 is 19 residues. The germline V gene encodes CDR1 LNHDA and CDR2 SQIVND (reference sequence). V gave up 1 base and J gave up 3 bases; unmatched junction bases: 9. As DNA, the CDR3 is TGTGCCAGTAGTATAGTAACTAGCGGGGGGGCCGGGCGCTACAATGAGCAGTTCTTC. Amino acids: CASSIVTSGGAGRYNEQFF.

The CDR3 is CASSEKTGGNTEAFF. For the CDR3, the DNA is TGTGCCAGCAGTGAAAAGACAGGAGGGAACACTGAAGCTTTCTTT. The chain joins TRBV6-1 to TRBJ1-1; D is possibly TRBD1 (6 bases). V shed 2 bases and J shed 1 base, with 11 bases lying between them. Germline assignment: CDR1 MNHNS and CDR2 SASEGT. The CDR3 is 15 residues long.

The chain carries TRBV3-1 (or the pseudogene TRBV3-2) and TRBJ1-2; 7 bases fit TRBD1. The CDR3 length is 20 residues. J lost 0 bases, V lost 4 bases, and 20 bases had no gene match. Germline CDR1 LGHDT, CDR2 YNNKEL (reference sequence). CDR3: CASSRNPGQSLTLANYGYTF. The CDR3 DNA reads TGTGCCAGCAGCCGAAACCCGGGACAGAGTTTGACCCTAGCTAACTATGGCTACACCTTC.

The gene calls are TRBV19 and TRBJ2-7; D is possibly TRBD2 (5 bases). CDR1 is LNHDA, CDR2 SQIVND, per germline (reference sequence). This CDR3 is built from 16 residues. Between the trimmed V and J ends, which lost 5 bases and 7 bases, there was a span of 24 bases. The CDR3 reads CASSGPGVHSSTEQYF. The CDR3, as DNA: TGTGCCAGTAGTGGACCCGGGGTGCATTCCTCCACGGAGCAGTACTTC.

This clone was counted only a few times. The V gene is TRBV3-1 (or the pseudogene TRBV3-2), the J gene TRBJ2-7; 10 positions match TRBD2. Germline trimming cut 4 bases from V and 2 bases from J; bases unmatched to any gene: 5. The CDR3 loop spans 15 amino acids. CDR1 and CDR2 from the germline V gene are LGHDT and YNNKEL (reference sequence). For the CDR3, the DNA is TGTGCCAGCAGCCTATCACTAGCGGGGCCCTACGAGCAGTACTTC. It yields the protein CASSLSLAGPYEQYF.

In this sample, this clone turned up many times. The V call is TRBV19, the J call TRBJ1-1; D perhaps matches TRBD1 (6 bases). The V end lost 6 bases, the J end lost 4 bases, and 18 bases lay between the germline ends. The CDR3 is made up of 15 amino acids. The germline V gene encodes CDR1 LNHDA and CDR2 SQIVND (reference sequence). The CDR3 nucleotides read TGTGCCAGTAGACGGCCAGGGGTGGGGAGCACTGAAGCTTTCTTT. Translated, it gives CASRRPGVGSTEAFF.

The chain is built from TRBV5-1 and TRBJ1-4; D perhaps matches TRBD1 (5 bases). This CDR3 is 15 amino acids long. Germline V gene sequence: CDR1 SGHRS, CDR2 YFSETQ. Trimming removed 4 bases at V and 7 bases at J, with 17 bases between. CDR3 nucleotide sequence: TGCGCCAGCAGCCCCGGTGGAGGGGAGAGTGAAAAACTGTTTTTT. As protein: CASSPGGGESEKLFF.

The rearrangement joins TRBV6-2 or TRBV6-3 to TRBJ1-2, with 7 bases aligning to TRBD1. V trimming: 4 bases; J trimming: 6 bases; junction bases outside the gene matches: 8. The CDR3 is made up of 14 amino acids. The germline CDR1 and CDR2 sequences are MNHEY and SVGEGT. The CDR3 nucleotides read TGTGCCAGCAGTTTCAGGGGGGACCTTGATGGCTACACCTTC. Translating it yields CASSFRGDLDGYTF.

V gene TRBV27 combines with J gene TRBJ1-6, with D uncertain. CDR1 and CDR2 (germline): MNHEY, SMNVEV (reference sequence). The CDR3 is 14 amino acids. V lost 3 bases and J lost 8, with 11 bases in between. Written as DNA, the CDR3 is TGTGCCAGCAGTTTCTCACGAGGGCATTCACCCCTCCACTTT. Residues: CASSFSRGHSPLHF.

Only one count was recorded for this clone. The V call is TRBV6-5, the J call TRBJ1-4, with D hard to call. The CDR3 runs to 14 residues. Germline assignment: CDR1 MNHEY and CDR2 SVGAGI. V lost 2 bases and J lost 6, with 10 bases in between. CDR3 amino acids: CASSYTVGDEKLFF. CDR3 nucleotides: TGTGCCAGCAGTTACACCGTGGGAGATGAAAAACTGTTTTTT.

The rearrangement links TRBV6-5 to TRBJ1-2; D remains unclear. The length of the CDR3 is 14 residues. V was trimmed by 6 bases and J by 2 bases, leaving 13 bases between them. The germline V gene has CDR1 MNHEY and CDR2 SVGAGI. DNA for the CDR3: TGTGCCAGCAGGGAGGACCGGTCCAACTATGGCTACACCTTC. It specifies CASREDRSNYGYTF.

CDR3 residues: CASSLLGGVSRTLQETQYF. The CDR3 nucleotides read TGTGCCAGCAGCTTACTCGGCGGTGTCAGCCGAACCCTCCAAGAGACCCAGTACTTC. The chain couples TRBV7-9 to TRBJ2-5; D uncertain. The CDR3 has 19 residues. Germline CDR1 is SEHNR and CDR2 is FQNEAQ (reference sequence). Trimming took off 2 bases at V and 1 base at J, with 23 bases between the two ends.

The chain employs TRBV19 and TRBJ1-5; possible D gene TRBD1, 6 bases. Germline CDR1 reads LNHDA; CDR2 reads SQIVND (reference sequence). Deletions cut 6 bases from V and 4 bases from J, with 16 bases between. This CDR3 contains 15 residues. DNA for the CDR3: TGTGCCAGTAGCCTCGGGACACAATTAAATCAGCCCCAGCATTTT. Its protein is CASSLGTQLNQPQHF. Looking up the rest from reference TRBV19 and TRBJ1-5 gives the full variable domain: DGGITQSPKYLFRKEGQNVTLSCEQNLNHDAMYWYRQDPGQGLRLIYYSQIVNDFQKGDIAEGYSVSREKKESFPLTVTSAQKNPTAFYLCASSLGTQLNQPQHFGDGTRLSIL.

The chain employs TRBV5-1 and TRBJ1-1; D uncertain. V shed 0 bases and J shed 4 bases, with 10 bases lying between them. CDR3 length: 14 residues. The germline gives CDR1 SGHRS, CDR2 YFSETQ. This chain's CDR3 is CASSLAAGGTEAFF. In nucleotides, the CDR3 is TGCGCCAGCAGCTTGGCCGCGGGTGGCACTGAAGCTTTCTTT.